Listed here are 5 T cell receptor beta chains from one sample, sequenced in a study of PD-1 blockade in classical Hodgkin lymphoma. Sequencing was performed with immunoSEQ multiplex PCR; in TCRdb, only in-frame clones are kept and a portion is missing. The sample carries roughly 25,000 clones, approximately 67% recorded once. In every patient, relapse followed autologous stem cell transplantation, while exposure to brentuximab vedotin differed. The sequencing used peripheral blood mononuclear cells (PBMCs), collected before the second cycle of nivolumab. The receptor source for this set is a human donor with classical Hodgkin lymphoma.

The rearrangement uses TRBV15 and TRBJ2-7, with 10 bases identical to TRBD2. The CDR3 loop spans 16 amino acids. V shed 6 bases, J shed 3 bases, and the junction held 11 bases outside the gene matches. Germline assignment: CDR1 LNHNV and CDR2 YYDKDF (reference sequence). CDR3 amino acids: CATRPMGLAGDYEQYF. CDR3 DNA sequence: TGTGCCACCAGGCCCATGGGGCTAGCGGGGGACTACGAGCAGTACTTC.

This chain links TRBV7-2 with TRBJ1-1; D is possibly TRBD1 (5 bases). Germline values: CDR1 SGHTA, CDR2 FQGNSA. Trimming left V 3 bases short and J 4 bases short, with 9 bases between. The CDR3 totals 13 residues. The CDR3: CASSFRVGTEAFF. The CDR3 bases are TGTGCCAGCAGCTTCAGGGTGGGCACTGAAGCTTTCTTT.

This clone was observed once. The chain carries TRBV6-5 and TRBJ2-2; D ambiguous. With 3 bases removed from V and 2 bases from J, the gap between germline ends came to 4 bases. The CDR3 contains 13 residues. Germline V lookup: CDR1 MNHEY, CDR2 SVGAGI. The CDR3, as DNA: TGTGCCAGCAGTTATGTCAACACCGGGGAGCTGTTTTTT. It codes for CASSYVNTGELFF.

This chain links TRBV5-1 with TRBJ2-3; a possible D gene is TRBD2 (5 bases). The CDR3 consists of 15 residues. Between the trimmed V and J ends, which lost 2 bases and 5 bases, there was a span of 15 bases. CDR1 and CDR2 from the germline V gene are SGHRS and YFSETQ. The CDR3 nucleotides are TGCGCCAGCAGCTTATACCGCGGGTTGGAAGATACGCAGTATTTT. Residues: CASSLYRGLEDTQYF. Variable domain in full (rest from reference TRBV5-1 and TRBJ2-3): KAGVTQTPRYLIKTRGQQVTLSCSPISGHRSVSWYQQTPGQGLQFLFEYFSETQRNKGNFPGRFSGRQFSNSRSEMNVSTLELGDSALYLCASSLYRGLEDTQYFGPGTRLTVL.

The chain is built from TRBV4-1 and TRBJ1-1; D gene ambiguous. The V end lost 4 bases, the J end lost 1 base, and 16 bases lay between the germline ends. CDR3 length: 16 amino acids. Germline V gives CDR1 MGHRA, CDR2 YSYEKL. CDR3 residues: CASSPGDNLQNTEAFF. The CDR3 DNA reads as TGCGCCAGCAGCCCAGGCGACAACCTTCAGAACACTGAAGCTTTCTTT.